Each of the 27 T cell receptor beta chains below was sequenced from the same sample in a study of glioma-infiltrating T cells after dendritic cell vaccination. Profiling relied on immunoSEQ multiplex PCR, and the TCRdb table lists in-frame clones only, not all of them. The table includes over 55,000 clones, around 86% detected once. The sequencing used blood, collected before dendritic cell vaccination. The receptors were sampled from a human donor with glioblastoma.

The chain has TRBV15 and TRBJ2-5; a possible D gene is TRBD2 (5 bases). Germline CDR1 LNHNV, CDR2 YYDKDF (reference sequence). V was shortened by 3 bases and J by 4 bases, with 27 bases between the two germline ends. This CDR3 region has 19 residues. CDR3: CATSSIHLMQLGIPETQYF. CDR3 DNA: TGTGCCACCAGCAGTATCCACCTAATGCAACTAGGGATCCCAGAGACCCAGTACTTC.

This rearrangement joins TRBV25-1 to TRBJ2-1; possibly TRBD2 for D (6 bases). Trimming left V 1 base short and J 5 bases short, with 18 bases between. CDR3 length equals 17 residues. CDR1 is MGHDK, CDR2 SYGVNS, per germline. As DNA, the CDR3 is TGTGCCAGCAGTGAATTACAGAATTTGGGCGGGGACAATGAGCAGTTCTTC. It codes for CASSELQNLGGDNEQFF.

The J gene is TRBJ1-2, the V gene TRBV7-2; D gene unclear. The germline CDR1 and CDR2 sequences are SGHTA and FQGNSA. CDR3 length: 14 amino acids. V lost 1 base and J 7 bases, leaving 13 bases between the germline ends. CDR3 in amino acids: CASSLDWAVAGYTF. The CDR3 region has the DNA TGTGCCAGCAGCTTAGATTGGGCAGTTGCTGGCTACACCTTC.

The V and J genes are TRBV9 and TRBJ2-4; 7 bases agree with TRBD1. Germline loops: CDR1 SGDLS, CDR2 YYNGEE. The CDR3 contains 17 residues. V was pared by 2 bases and J by 0 bases, with 8 bases of the junction left unmatched. This CDR3 is CASSVGDRARAKNIQYF. In nucleotides, the CDR3 is TGTGCCAGCAGCGTGGGGGACAGAGCAAGAGCCAAAAACATTCAGTACTTC.

This chain joins TRBV30 and TRBJ1-6; D remains ambiguous. The CDR3 contains 15 residues. V lost 1 base and J 6 bases, leaving 13 bases between the germline ends. Germline CDR1 reads GTSNPN; CDR2 reads SVGIG (reference sequence). The CDR3 reads CAWSAFRDTNSPLHF. The DNA for the CDR3 is TGTGCCTGGAGTGCTTTCCGGGATACTAATTCACCCCTCCACTTT.

The chain is built from TRBV7-6 and TRBJ1-1; D gene ambiguous. Germline values: CDR1 SGHVS, CDR2 FNYEAQ. This CDR3 comprises 13 residues. Trimming left V 3 bases short and J 1 base short, with 6 bases between. CDR3 DNA sequence: TGTGCCAGCAGCTTCTCCGGGAACACTGAAGCTTTCTTT. This codes for CASSFSGNTEAFF.

J is TRBJ2-1 and V is TRBV30, with TRBD1 identical over 9 bases. Trimming took 2 bases from V and 7 from J; bases not matched to a gene: 3. The CDR3 is 13 amino acids. Germline lookup yields CDR1 GTSNPN and CDR2 SVGIG (reference sequence). CDR3 loop: CAWSPDRGNEQFF. The DNA for the CDR3 is TGTGCCTGGAGTCCGGACAGGGGTAATGAGCAGTTCTTC.

The chain uses TRBV9 and TRBJ2-5; D might be TRBD2 (6 bases). The CDR3 is 14 amino acids. Germline V gives CDR1 SGDLS, CDR2 YYNGEE. V lost 4 bases and J 4 bases, leaving 14 bases between the germline ends. This CDR3 reads CASSPRTEGETQYF. The CDR3 DNA follows: TGTGCCAGCAGCCCCCGTACGGAGGGAGAGACCCAGTACTTC.

The chain is built from TRBV4-1 and TRBJ1-6, with TRBD1 matching 11 bases. Germline trimming cut 2 bases from V and 7 bases from J; bases unmatched to any gene: 10. Germline assignment: CDR1 MGHRA and CDR2 YSYEKL. The CDR3 loop spans 18 amino acids. The DNA for the CDR3 is TGCGCCAGCAGCCAACCAGGGACAGGGGGTGCGAGGAATTCACCCCTCCACTTT. This gives the protein CASSQPGTGGARNSPLHF.

V and J are TRBV19 and TRBJ1-1; tentatively, D is TRBD1 (5 bases). V lost 1 base and J lost 4, with 7 bases in between. Germline assignment: CDR1 LNHDA and CDR2 SQIVND (reference sequence). The CDR3 totals 13 residues. CDR3 region: CASSIGQLTEAFF. The CDR3 bases are TGTGCCAGTAGTATAGGACAGCTCACTGAAGCTTTCTTT.

The chain couples TRBV5-4 to TRBJ2-1; D not resolved. Germline CDR1 and CDR2: SGHNT and YYREEE (reference sequence). The V end lost 4 bases, the J end lost 8 bases, and 13 bases lay between the germline ends. This CDR3 contains 13 residues. CDR3 amino acids: CASSISSADEQFF. The CDR3 nucleotides read TGTGCCAGCAGCATCAGCTCCGCGGATGAGCAGTTCTTC. The whole variable domain, remainder taken from reference TRBV5-4 and TRBJ2-1, is ETGVTQSPTHLIKTRGQQVTLRCSSQSGHNTVSWYQQALGQGPQFIFQYYREEENGRGNFPPRFSGLQFPNYSSELNVNALELDDSALYLCASSISSADEQFFGPGTRLTVL.

The genes are TRBV5-1 and TRBJ2-7; TRBD2 might be the D (5 bases). The CDR3 has 15 amino acids. The germline V and J ends were trimmed by 4 bases and 5 bases, with 19 bases remaining between them. Germline lookup yields CDR1 SGHRS and CDR2 YFSETQ. In DNA form, the CDR3 reads TGCGCCAGCAGCCCGGAGGAGGTGAAATCCGACGAGCAGTACTTC. This sequence encodes CASSPEEVKSDEQYF.

J is TRBJ1-6 and V is TRBV6-1; the D gene is possibly TRBD1 (5 bases). V gave up 5 bases and J gave up 8 bases, with 13 bases separating them. CDR3 size: 14 residues. The germline V gene encodes CDR1 MNHNS and CDR2 SASEGT. The CDR3 DNA reads as TGTGCCAGCAGTCGGCAGGGATGGGATTCACCCCTCCACTTT. It translates to CASSRQGWDSPLHF.

The V call is TRBV5-1, the J call TRBJ2-1; 8 bases agree with TRBD2. Per the germline V gene, CDR1 is SGHRS and CDR2 is YFSETQ. Trimming took 0 bases from V and 4 from J; bases not matched to a gene: 6. This CDR3 has 16 residues. The CDR3 here is CASSLVPGGLYNEQFF. CDR3 DNA: TGCGCCAGCAGCTTGGTGCCGGGGGGGCTGTACAATGAGCAGTTCTTC.

The chain links TRBV12-5 to TRBJ1-5; the match to TRBD1 covers 7 bases. The CDR3 extends over 14 amino acids. After removal of 6 bases from V and 6 bases from J, the junction contained 8 bases not matched to a gene. Germline V gene lookup returns CDR1 LGHNT and CDR2 FRNRAP. CDR3: CASGGDRRGQPQHF. CDR3 sequence (DNA): TGTGCTAGTGGGGGGGACAGACGGGGTCAGCCCCAGCATTTT. Filled out from reference TRBV12-5 and TRBJ1-5, the complete variable domain reads DARVTQTPRHKVTEMGQEVTMRCQPILGHNTVFWYRQTMMQGLELLAYFRNRAPLDDSGMPKDRFSAEMPDATLATLKIQPSEPRDSAVYFCASGGDRRGQPQHFGDGTRLSIL.

This clone was picked up a small number of times. DNA for the CDR3: TGTGCCAGCAGTGATTCTCAGGAAAATGAAAAACTGTTTTTT. Amino acid sequence: CASSDSQENEKLFF. This chain links TRBV2 with TRBJ1-4; D unclear. The germline V and J ends were trimmed by 3 bases and 5 bases, with 10 bases remaining between them. This CDR3 has 14 residues. Germline loops: CDR1 SNHLY, CDR2 FYNNEI.

V gene TRBV6-5 combines with J gene TRBJ1-2; D possibly corresponds to TRBD1 (5 bases). This CDR3 spans 16 amino acids. V was clipped by 2 bases and J by 4 bases, with 17 bases between them. The germline CDR1 and CDR2 sequences are MNHEY and SVGAGI. CDR3 bases: TGTGCCAGCAGTTACGATCTTACAGGCAGCCTCTATGGCTACACCTTC. Translated: CASSYDLTGSLYGYTF.

In its sample, this clone was seen once. The genes are TRBV9 and TRBJ1-1, with 12 bases aligning to TRBD1. Germline trimming cut 3 bases from V and 8 bases from J; bases unmatched to any gene: 5. From germline, CDR1 is SGDLS and CDR2 YYNGEE. This CDR3 has 14 residues. The CDR3 sequence is CASSAPGQGAEAFF. The CDR3 nucleotides read TGTGCCAGCAGCGCGCCGGGACAGGGGGCGGAAGCTTTCTTT.

This chain connects TRBV6-4 to TRBJ1-4; D gene uncertain. Germline CDR1 is MRHNA and CDR2 is SNTAGT. V was shortened by 1 base and J by 0 bases, with 9 bases between the two germline ends. CDR3 size: 16 residues. The CDR3 region has the DNA TGTGCCAGCAGTGACTTGCGGCGTGCAACTAATGAAAAACTGTTTTTT. It specifies CASSDLRRATNEKLFF.

The rearrangement links TRBV6-5 to TRBJ1-5; 10 bases fit TRBD1. The CDR3 totals 16 residues. Unmatched junction bases numbered 12, after V lost 2 bases and J lost 11 bases. CDR1 and CDR2 (germline): MNHEY, SVGAGI. CDR3 residues: CASSYTSGTGVGSQHF. For the CDR3, the DNA is TGTGCCAGCAGTTACACCTCCGGGACAGGGGTAGGGTCCCAGCATTTT.

The genes are TRBV19 and TRBJ1-1, with a possible D match to TRBD1 (6 bases). The ends were cut back, 6 bases at V and 1 base at J, with 18 bases in the middle. CDR1 LNHDA and CDR2 SQIVND come from the germline V gene (reference sequence). This CDR3 contains 16 residues. Here the CDR3 reads CASSRTVLGGNTEAFF. The CDR3, as DNA: TGTGCCAGTAGCCGGACAGTTCTGGGCGGGAACACTGAAGCTTTCTTT.

This clone has just one count. The chain carries TRBV11-2 and TRBJ1-5; D is perhaps TRBD1 (5 bases). The V end was cut by 5 bases, the J end by 0 bases, with 8 bases between. CDR3 length: 14 residues. The germline V gene encodes CDR1 SGHAT and CDR2 FQNNGV. As DNA, the CDR3 is TGTGCCAGCAGCCTGACAGATAGCAATCAGCCCCAGCATTTT. Protein product: CASSLTDSNQPQHF. Drawing the rest from reference TRBV11-2 and TRBJ1-5, the complete variable domain is EAGVAQSPRYKIIEKRQSVAFWCNPISGHATLYWYQQILGQGPKLLIQFQNNGVVDDSQLPKDRFSAERLKGVDSTLKIQPAKLEDSAVYLCASSLTDSNQPQHFGDGTRLSIL.

The chain employs TRBV2 and TRBJ2-1; tentative D call: TRBD1 (5 bases). The length of the CDR3 is 14 residues. V was shortened by 8 bases and J by 4 bases, with 15 bases between the two germline ends. The germline V gene encodes CDR1 SNHLY and CDR2 FYNNEI. CDR3 amino acids: CASGIDQGYNEQFF. The CDR3 DNA reads TGTGCCAGCGGTATAGATCAGGGTTACAATGAGCAGTTCTTC.

V is TRBV4-1 and J is TRBJ2-1; D possibly corresponds to TRBD1 (6 bases). The CDR3 is 16 residues long. Trimming took off 2 bases at V and 9 bases at J, with 20 bases between the two ends. In germline, CDR1 is MGHRA, CDR2 YSYEKL. The CDR3: CASSQPPKGEFGEQFF. DNA for the CDR3: TGCGCCAGCAGCCAACCCCCAAAGGGGGAATTCGGTGAGCAGTTCTTC.

The chain is built from TRBV5-7 and TRBJ2-7; 9 bases match TRBD1. TRBV5-7 belongs to the ORF category, with a function that is uncertain. This CDR3 comprises 15 residues. V dropped 1 base and J dropped 2; count of bases not matched to a gene: 4. The CDR3 loop reads CASSLMRTGAYEQYF. The CDR3 DNA sequence: TGTGCCAGCAGCTTGATGAGGACAGGGGCCTACGAGCAGTACTTC.

V gene TRBV6-1 combines with J gene TRBJ1-5; 10 bases match TRBD1. Germline values: CDR1 MNHNS, CDR2 SASEGT. The CDR3 totals 16 residues. Trimming at V came to 4 bases and at J to 6 bases, leaving 9 bases not matched to a gene. The CDR3 sequence is CASSARPTGGSQPQHF. The CDR3 DNA sequence: TGTGCCAGCAGTGCTAGACCGACAGGGGGCTCTCAGCCCCAGCATTTT.

The V call is TRBV5-1, the J call TRBJ1-2, with 8 positions matching TRBD1. CDR1 is SGHRS, CDR2 YFSETQ, per germline. V gave up 3 bases and J gave up 4 bases; unmatched junction bases: 8. The CDR3 contains 15 residues. The CDR3 loop reads CASSSGAGGVYGYTF. The CDR3 DNA follows: TGCGCCAGCAGCTCCGGGGCAGGGGGCGTCTATGGCTACACCTTC.